This TCR beta chain was obtained from a study of blood T cells in healthy people across ages. Study-level results: Without sorted subsets, naive and antigen-experienced compartments could not be conclusively compared. Estimates of total diversity, which came from one million sequenced T cells, were considered to be underestimates. Donor CMV status, an unknown factor, possibly confounded changes in expanded clonotypes.

Combining a sample-barcoded 5' primer with a J-beta primer mix, a second PCR ran for about 6 to 12 cycles. TCRdb redid the calling of the 5' RACE reads with MiXCR, one entry per CDR3 protein. The sample records approximately 800,000 distinct CDR3 sequences, 50% to 65% being singletons. To note about this clonotype: Its matching antigen is unknown.

The study recruited healthy Caucasian donors from Russia who were aged about 6 to 95. V lost 0 bases and J lost 6, with 12 bases in between. The CDR3 totals 14 residues. Germline CDR1 SGHNT, CDR2 YYREEE (reference sequence). Sequencing was done on a sample of blood. The genes are TRBV5-4 and TRBJ1-2; D is ambiguous. The receptor was derived from an older man in good health. CDR3 coding DNA: TGTGCCAGCAGCTTGGTCGGGCCGGTTCATGGCTACACCTTC. Protein sequence: CASSLVGPVHGYTF.